This TCR beta chain appears in the sequencing data of a study of radiotherapy plus CTLA-4 blockade in lung cancer. Study-wide context: Across the patients, objective responses occurred in less than 20%, and disease control in 31%.

Clones were read by immunoSEQ multiplex PCR, and TCRdb kept only the in-frame ones, dropping some. The table includes some 96,000 clones, 85% to 90% detected once. The study's findings and limits: Expansion in blood of tumor-derived TCR clones was seen after radiotherapy plus ipilimumab. Response was reportedly best predicted by early blood T cell clone dynamics, with interferon-beta.

Participants had chemo-refractory metastatic non-small-cell lung cancer and were treated with focal radiation plus ipilimumab CTLA-4 blockade. Of note for this clone: Antigen: not known.

This CDR3 has 14 residues. V lost 1 base to trimming and J lost 4 bases; unmatched junction nucleotides: 3. Germline CDR1 is MGHRA and CDR2 is YSYEKL. The chain uses TRBV4-1 and TRBJ2-5; TRBD1 aligns across 7 bases. Sequencing was performed on peripheral blood, taken from a patient treated with radiotherapy plus ipilimumab. The clonotype was recovered from a human donor with non-small cell lung cancer that progressed on radiotherapy plus ipilimumab. The CDR3 region is CASSQAQGTETQYF. The CDR3 DNA sequence: TGCGCCAGCAGCCAAGCACAGGGGACAGAGACCCAGTACTTC.